This entry is about one T cell receptor beta chain. Sequencing was performed with immunoSEQ multiplex PCR; in TCRdb, only in-frame clones are kept and a portion is missing. The sample has 320,000 or so clones; roughly 88% are singletons. Either two negative PCRs, clearance, or symptom resolution qualified Cohort 3 donors as recovered. Trimming took 0 bases from V and 0 from J, leaving 12 bases between them. Per germline, CDR1 MNHEY and CDR2 SMNVEV (reference sequence). The CDR3 loop spans 17 amino acids. This sample was included in a study of blood T cell repertoires in COVID-19. This sequence originates from a man between 25 and 39 years old who had recovered from COVID-19. This rearrangement joins TRBV27 to TRBJ1-5, with a possible D match to TRBD1 (6 bases). Sample: PBMCs or T cells enriched from blood (not recorded which). CDR3 in DNA: TGTGCCAGCAGTTTATCGATGGGGGCCTATAGCAATCAGCCCCAGCATTTT. This sequence encodes CASSLSMGAYSNQPQHF.